This TCR beta chain was captured in a study of cytomegalovirus exposure and HLA in healthy donors. Looking at the study overall: As an earlier analysis found, around 190 million T cells yielded 90 million to 140 million unique TCR beta sequences.

Germline CDR1 is SNHLY and CDR2 is FYNNEI. J was trimmed by 0 bases and V by 7 bases; bases with no gene match: 6. The CDR3 length is 17 residues. PCR amplification relied on 60 Vbeta primers (plus 13 Jbeta primers). The table came from immunoSEQ multiplex PCR; TCRdb's copy has only in-frame clones and leaves some out. This sample has around 130,000 clones, with roughly 70% found just once. Study results and limitations: The authors confirmed in vitro that a few CMV-associated chains were specific for CMV antigens. Associated with cytomegalovirus, according to the listing, were 150 to 200 TCR beta chains. Many donors carried some public TCRs, although rarity characterized most TCR sequences.

Details on this clone: Its specificity is unknown.

The source material was PBMCs. The receptor was isolated from a man aged 35-49 years in good health and CMV-seropositive. The gene calls are TRBV2 and TRBJ2-2, with TRBD1 matching 12 bases. CDR3 region: CASTPGQGASNTGELFF. CDR3 bases: TGTGCCAGCACACCGGGACAGGGGGCATCGAACACCGGGGAGCTGTTTTTT.